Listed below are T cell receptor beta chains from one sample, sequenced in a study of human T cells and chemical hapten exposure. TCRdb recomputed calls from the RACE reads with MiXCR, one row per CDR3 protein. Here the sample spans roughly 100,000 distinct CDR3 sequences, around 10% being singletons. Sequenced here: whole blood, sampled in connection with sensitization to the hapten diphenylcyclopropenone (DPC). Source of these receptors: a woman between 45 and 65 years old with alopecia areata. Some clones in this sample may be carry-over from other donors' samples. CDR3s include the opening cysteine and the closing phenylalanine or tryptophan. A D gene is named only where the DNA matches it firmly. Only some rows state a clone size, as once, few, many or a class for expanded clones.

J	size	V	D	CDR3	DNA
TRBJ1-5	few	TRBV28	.	CASSTTGKGNQPQHF	TGTGCCAGCAGTACCACAGGGAAAGGCAATCAGCCCCAGCATTTT
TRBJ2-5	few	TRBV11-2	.	CASSLRGSGETQYF	TGTGCCAGCAGCTTAAGGGGCAGCGGGGAGACCCAGTACTTC
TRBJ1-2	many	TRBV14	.	CASSQVGSNYGYTF	TGTGCCAGCAGCCAAGTTGGGAGTAACTATGGCTACACCTTC
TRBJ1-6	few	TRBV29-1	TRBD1	CSPRQGHSPLHF	TGCAGCCCACGACAGGGACATTCACCCCTCCACTTT
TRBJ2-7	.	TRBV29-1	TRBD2	CSVDVRGGEQYF	TGCAGCGTTGATGTCCGGGGGGGCGAGCAGTACTTC
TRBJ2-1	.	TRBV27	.	CASSFGDISSYNEQFF	TGTGCCAGCAGTTTCGGGGACATTAGCTCCTACAATGAGCAGTTCTTC
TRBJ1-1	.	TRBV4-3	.	CASSQRPGGASEAFF	TGCGCCAGCAGCCAACGCCCCGGGGGGGCGAGTGAAGCTTTCTTT
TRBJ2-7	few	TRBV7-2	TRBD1	CASSFDRDSYEQYF	TGTGCCAGCAGCTTTGACAGGGACTCCTACGAGCAGTACTTC
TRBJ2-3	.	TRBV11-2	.	CASSPGQVMTDTQYF	TGTGCCAGCAGCCCCGGACAAGTTATGACAGATACGCAGTATTTT
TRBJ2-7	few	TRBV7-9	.	CASSASYSSYEQYF	TGTGCCAGCAGCGCGTCGTACAGCTCCTACGAGCAGTACTTC
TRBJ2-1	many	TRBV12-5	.	CASGFRRPPNEQFF	TGTGCTAGTGGTTTTAGGCGCCCACCCAATGAGCAGTTCTTC
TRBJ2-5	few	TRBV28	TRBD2	CASSFSGGAVYF	TGTGCCAGCAGTTTTAGCGGGGGGGCGGTGTACTTC
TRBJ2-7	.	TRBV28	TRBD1	CASSTGQGGRQYF	TGTGCCAGCAGTACTGGACAGGGAGGACGGCAGTACTTC
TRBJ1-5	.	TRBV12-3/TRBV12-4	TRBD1	CASSLGTGNQPQHF	TGTGCCAGCAGTTTGGGGACAGGCAATCAGCCCCAGCATTTT
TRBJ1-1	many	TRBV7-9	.	CASRGSGTVEAFF	TGTGCCAGCAGGGGCTCTGGGACGGTTGAAGCTTTCTTT
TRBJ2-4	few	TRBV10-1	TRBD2	CASSVSKRGETLAKNIQYF	TGCGCCAGCAGTGTGTCGAAGCGGGGGGAGACTCTAGCCAAAAACATTCAGTACTTC
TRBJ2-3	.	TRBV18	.	CASSPPSGTGTQYF	TGTGCCAGCTCACCGCCGTCAGGCACCGGAACGCAGTATTTT
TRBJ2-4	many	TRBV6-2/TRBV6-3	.	CASSYGGYVGNIQYF	TGTGCCAGCAGTTACGGGGGTTATGTCGGAAACATTCAGTACTTC
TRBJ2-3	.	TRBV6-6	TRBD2	CASSYSGTRGLAQYF	TGTGCCAGCAGTTACTCCGGGACTAGGGGTTTGGCGCAGTATTTT
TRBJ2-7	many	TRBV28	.	CASSLGVYEQYF	TGTGCCAGCAGTTTGGGGGTCTACGAGCAGTACTTC
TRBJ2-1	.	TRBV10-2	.	CASSFDSPLYNEQFF	TGCGCCAGCAGTTTCGACTCACCCCTTTACAATGAGCAGTTCTTC
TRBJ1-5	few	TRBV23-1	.	CASSQSCLTGNSCYSNQPQHF	TGCGCCAGCAGTCAATCGTGTCTTACAGGCAACTCCTGTTATAGCAATCAGCCCCAGCATTTT
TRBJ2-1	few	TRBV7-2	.	CASSSTARILPNEQFF	TGTGCCAGCAGTTCAACCGCCAGGATTCTCCCCAATGAGCAGTTCTTC
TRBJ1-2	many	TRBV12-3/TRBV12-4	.	CASSNQYGYTF	TGTGCCAGCAGTAACCAGTATGGCTACACCTTC
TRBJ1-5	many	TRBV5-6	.	CASSFRGPYSNQPQHF	TGTGCCAGCAGCTTTCGGGGGCCCTATAGCAATCAGCCCCAGCATTTT
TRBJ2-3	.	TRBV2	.	CASNSHARSTDTQYF	TGTGCCAGCAACTCTCACGCTAGGAGCACAGATACGCAGTATTTT
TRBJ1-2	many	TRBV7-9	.	CAINYGTAYGYTF	TGTGCCATCAACTATGGGACCGCCTATGGCTACACCTTC
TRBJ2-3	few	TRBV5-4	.	CASSSKEGTDTQYF	TGTGCCAGCAGCTCGAAGGAGGGCACAGATACGCAGTATTTT
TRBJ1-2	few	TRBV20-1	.	CSARVYYGYTF	TGCAGTGCTAGGGTATACTATGGCTACACCTTC
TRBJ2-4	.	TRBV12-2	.	CASRPRDRILAKNIQYF	TGTGCAAGTCGCCCCCGCGACAGAATACTAGCCAAAAACATTCAGTACTTC
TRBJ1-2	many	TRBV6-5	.	CASKAAGTNYGYTF	TGTGCCAGCAAGGCGGCAGGGACTAACTATGGCTACACCTTC
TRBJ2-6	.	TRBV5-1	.	CASSLDSAPGANVLTF	TGCGCCAGCAGCTTGGATAGCGCCCCGGGGGCCAACGTCCTGACTTTC
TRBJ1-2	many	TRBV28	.	CASSLTGFSGYGYTF	TGTGCCAGCAGTTTAACAGGTTTCAGTGGCTATGGCTACACCTTC
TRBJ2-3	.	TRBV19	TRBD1	CASTTRGSDTQYF	TGTGCCAGTACCACCAGGGGGTCAGATACGCAGTATTTT
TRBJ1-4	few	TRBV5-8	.	CASSLRGRGEKLFF	TGTGCCAGCAGCTTGCGAGGGCGTGGCGAAAAACTGTTTTTT
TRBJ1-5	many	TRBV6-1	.	CASSEVNQPQHF	TGTGCCAGCAGTGAAGTGAATCAGCCCCAGCATTTT
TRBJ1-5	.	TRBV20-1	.	CSARSGNKGANQPQHF	TGCAGTGCTAGATCTGGGAACAAGGGAGCAAATCAGCCCCAGCATTTT
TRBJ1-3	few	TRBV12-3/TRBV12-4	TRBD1	CASSPDRGLGNTIYF	TGTGCCAGCAGCCCGGACAGGGGGCTCGGAAACACCATATATTTT
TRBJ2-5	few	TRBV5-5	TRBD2	CASSLLSGLASETQYF	TGTGCCAGCAGCTTACTTTCGGGACTAGCGTCGGAGACCCAGTACTTC